The sample holds a few counts of the clone carrying this T cell receptor beta chain. This CDR3 contains 15 residues. Trimming cost V 2 bases and J 5 bases, with 12 bases left between them. The sample originates from a study of T cells in Graves' hyperthyroidism and ophthalmopathy. The TCR beta CDR3 regions underwent amplification using RNA transcripts as the source. The HTBI primer set was used in a first-round RT-PCR of the TCR CDR3. TCRdb fed the multiplex PCR reads into MiXCR, producing one record per CDR3 protein. The top ten hold less than 25% of the sample, which has roughly 360,000 distinct CDR3 sequences, around an eighth seen once. PBMCs were sourced from roughly 9.1 ml fresh peripheral blood.

The chain carries TRBV6-7 and TRBJ2-2; no reliable D call. TRBV6-7 belongs to the ORF category, with a function that is uncertain. The sequencing sample was made of blood. The clonotype was recovered from a man aged 25-45 years with Graves' hyperthyroidism that later progressed to Graves' ophthalmopathy. The CDR3 spells CASSYHRPPTGELFF. The CDR3, as DNA: TGTGCCAGCAGTTACCATAGGCCACCAACCGGGGAGCTGTTTTTT.